The next 22 T cell receptor beta chains were all read from a single sample in a study of patients and donors after allogeneic stem cell transplantation. TCRdb called the RT-PCR reads again in MiXCR, with one record for every CDR3 protein. Here the sample spans roughly 230,000 distinct CDR3 sequences, 13% to 15% being singletons. Sequenced material: blood, either unsorted or a sorted T cell fraction (not recorded which). The receptors were gathered from a human donor who was either an allogeneic HSCT recipient or a stem cell or donor lymphocyte infusion donor (not recorded which). It is not recorded whose cells these are; they may come from a transplant donor.

This clonotype turned up a few times. The CDR3 nucleotides read TGTGCCAGCAGCTCCTCCGGGCCAAGAGCCAAAAACATTCAGTACTTC. Translation: CASSSSGPRAKNIQYF. The chain uses TRBV5-6 and TRBJ2-4; D is undetermined. V was shortened by 3 bases and J by 0 bases, with 13 bases between the two germline ends. The CDR3 contains 16 residues. The V gene's germline CDR1 is SGHDT and CDR2 YYEEEE.

This clonotype was found many times. The CDR3 nucleotides read TGCAGTGCTAGTTCCCAAAACACAGGGTCATTGGGGACTGAAGCTTTCTTT. Its translation is CSASSQNTGSLGTEAFF. This chain joins TRBV20-1 and TRBJ1-1, with TRBD1 as a possible D gene (6 bases). CDR1 and CDR2 (germline): DFQATT, SNEGSKA (reference sequence). V was cut by 3 bases and J by 5 bases, with 25 bases left in between. This CDR3 is built from 17 residues.

The chain carries TRBV9 and TRBJ1-1; no clear D gene. The germline gives CDR1 SGDLS, CDR2 YYNGEE. With 3 bases removed from V and 5 bases from J, the gap between germline ends came to 11 bases. This CDR3 is built from 13 residues. The CDR3 sequence is CASSASSGTEAFF. The CDR3 DNA reads as TGTGCCAGCAGCGCCTCATCGGGGACTGAAGCTTTCTTT.

A few counts support this clonotype. The chain carries TRBV12-3 or TRBV12-4 and TRBJ1-5; D is ambiguous. The CDR3 sequence is 13 residues long. The germline V and J ends were trimmed by 5 bases and 8 bases, with 13 bases remaining between them. CDR3 sequence reads: CASSEDIFKPQHF. The CDR3 nucleotides are TGTGCCAGCAGTGAGGATATATTCAAGCCCCAGCATTTT.

The CDR3, as DNA: TGCAGTGCTAGGGGACTAGCGGGGGCCAAGAACACCGGGGAGCTGTTTTTT. This sequence encodes CSARGLAGAKNTGELFF. The rearrangement joins TRBV20-1 to TRBJ2-2; 14 bases fit TRBD2. The CDR3 contains 17 residues. Trimming at V came to 3 bases and at J to 1 base, leaving 4 bases not matched to a gene. Germline loops: CDR1 DFQATT, CDR2 SNEGSKA (reference sequence).

This clonotype appeared many times. The rearrangement joins TRBV29-1 to TRBJ2-1, with D possibly TRBD1 on 5 matching bases. Germline-derived CDR1 and CDR2 are SQVTM and ANQGSEA. V lost 4 bases, J lost 8 bases, and 15 bases lay in between. The CDR3 has 13 residues. The CDR3 sequence: CSVAGQIGHEQFF. CDR3 sequence (DNA): TGCAGCGTTGCAGGACAAATCGGGCATGAGCAGTTCTTC.

This clonotype was found a few times. The chain is built from TRBV7-3 and TRBJ1-1; TRBD1 matches at 7 bases. V lost 5 bases to trimming and J lost 4 bases; unmatched junction nucleotides: 4. CDR1 and CDR2 (germline): SGHTA, FQGTGA. The CDR3 is made up of 13 amino acids. CDR3 in DNA: TGTGCCAGCAGCCGGGCAGGGGGCACTGAAGCTTTCTTT. This codes for CASSRAGGTEAFF. Full variable domain (missing parts from reference TRBV7-3 and TRBJ1-1): GAGVSQTPSNKVTEKGKYVELRCDPISGHTALYWYRQSLGQGPEFLIYFQGTGAADDSGLPNDRFFAVRPEGSVSTLKIQRTERGDSAVYLCASSRAGGTEAFFGQGTRLTVV.

This clonotype was counted many times. The chain recombines TRBV2 with TRBJ2-5; no definite D call. V was trimmed by 7 bases and J by 8 bases, leaving 11 bases between them. Germline V gene data show CDR1 as SNHLY and CDR2 as FYNNEI. There are 11 residues in the CDR3. The CDR3 region has the DNA TGTGCCAGCACCCCTCGTAGAACCCAGTACTTC. Amino acid sequence: CASTPRRTQYF.

The V and J genes are TRBV7-8 and TRBJ2-3, with 9 positions matching TRBD2. CDR3 length: 15 amino acids. With V trimmed by 6 bases and J by 5 bases, 9 bases remained unmatched. CDR1 SGHVS and CDR2 FQNEAQ come from the germline V gene. Here the CDR3 DNA reads TGTGCCAGCAGGGCTGAGCGGGGGGACCGAGATACGCAGTATTTT. This codes for CASRAERGDRDTQYF.

This clonotype came up a few times. One end of the junction varies from germline; a read error may be responsible. This chain uses TRBV7-7 with TRBJ2-5; no reliable D call. Per the germline V gene, CDR1 is SSHAT and CDR2 is FNYEAQ (reference sequence). There are 15 residues in the CDR3. The CDR3 bases are TGTGCTAGCAGCTTGGGATCTAGTGTGGCGGAGACCCAGTACTTC. Translation gives CASSLGSSVAETQYF.

This clonotype has only a few counts. The chain employs TRBV11-2 and TRBJ2-1; 7 bases align to TRBD2. The CDR3 extends over 14 amino acids. Losses at the gene ends were 1 base for V and 9 bases for J; bases not matched to a gene: 6. Germline CDR1 SGHAT, CDR2 FQNNGV. The DNA for the CDR3 is TGTGCCAGCAGCTTAGGTGCGGGGGTCGGTGAGCAGTTCTTC. Protein sequence: CASSLGAGVGEQFF.

This clonotype was recorded at least ten times. The chain joins TRBV29-1 to TRBJ2-5; 9 nucleotides align to TRBD2. V shed 2 bases, J shed 4 bases, and the junction held 5 bases outside the gene matches. This CDR3 has 14 residues. From germline, CDR1 is SQVTM and CDR2 ANQGSEA. The CDR3 DNA reads as TGCAGCGTTGAACCCCGGACTAGCGTAGAGACCCAGTACTTC. This translates into CSVEPRTSVETQYF.

The rearrangement uses TRBV5-6 and TRBJ2-5; 9 bases line up with TRBD1. The CDR3 runs to 14 residues. J lost 4 bases, V lost 4 bases, and 5 bases had no gene match. The germline gives CDR1 SGHDT, CDR2 YYEEEE. The CDR3 loop reads CASSGSTGGETQYF. The DNA for the CDR3 is TGTGCCAGCAGCGGGTCGACAGGGGGAGAGACCCAGTACTTC.

This clonotype turned up a few times. This chain joins TRBV23-1 and TRBJ2-1; either TRBD1 or TRBD2 may supply D (5 bases each). TRBV23-1 is labeled an ORF, and its function is uncertain. There are 14 residues in the CDR3. V was cut by 8 bases and J by 6 bases, with 17 bases left in between. The CDR3 sequence: CASRAGATINEQFF. The CDR3 nucleotides read TGCGCCAGCCGAGCCGGGGCTACCATCAATGAGCAGTTCTTC.

This clonotype was seen a few times. The chain uses TRBV21-1 and TRBJ2-1; the table assigns TRBD2, which was not confirmed against the DNA. TRBV21-1 is flagged as a pseudogene. The CDR3 has 16 amino acids. CDR3 in DNA: TGTGCCAGCAGCCGACGGACTAGCGGGAGGGCCGTGAGGCAGTTCTTC. It specifies CASSRRTSGRAVRQFF.

The rearrangement uses TRBV20-1 and TRBJ2-3; D gene ambiguous. Germline-derived CDR1 and CDR2 are DFQATT and SNEGSKA (reference sequence). V was pared by 4 bases and J by 6 bases, with 17 bases between. The CDR3 loop spans 14 amino acids. This chain's CDR3 is CSAKVAEVSDTQYF. The CDR3 DNA reads as TGCAGTGCTAAGGTGGCTGAGGTGTCCGATACGCAGTATTTT.

This clonotype was seen only a few times. The genes are TRBV5-5 and TRBJ2-7; maybe TRBD1 (5 bases). The V and J ends lost 0 bases and 9 bases respectively, with 13 bases between them. Germline assignment: CDR1 SGHKS and CDR2 YYEKEE (reference sequence). The CDR3 has 13 amino acids. The CDR3 reads CASSLAGRAVQYF. The DNA for the CDR3 is TGTGCCAGCAGCTTGGCGGGCAGGGCTGTGCAGTACTTC.

There are a few counts of this clonotype. The J gene is TRBJ1-1, the V gene TRBV20-1; D remains ambiguous. V was trimmed by 4 bases and J by 5 bases, leaving 5 bases between them. Per the germline V gene, CDR1 is DFQATT and CDR2 is SNEGSKA (reference sequence). The CDR3 totals 10 residues. The CDR3 region has the DNA TGCAGTGCTATACGAACTGAAGCTTTCTTT. It specifies CSAIRTEAFF.

The chain joins TRBV4-2 to TRBJ2-3; maybe TRBD2 (6 bases). The CDR3 totals 17 residues. In germline, CDR1 is LGHNA, CDR2 YNFKEQ. The ends were cut back, 1 base at V and 1 base at J, with 15 bases in the middle. For the CDR3, the DNA is TGTGCCAGCAGCCAAGGGGGAGGAGGCGTGCGCACAGATACGCAGTATTTT. Translating it yields CASSQGGGGVRTDTQYF.

The chain is built from TRBV6-1 and TRBJ1-2; TRBD1 agrees at 7 bases. V trimming: 0 bases; J trimming: 4 bases; junction bases outside the gene matches: 5. CDR3 size: 15 residues. CDR1 MNHNS and CDR2 SASEGT come from the germline V gene. The CDR3 DNA sequence: TGTGCCAGCAGTGAAGCGCATGGGACAGTCTATGGCTACACCTTC. Residues: CASSEAHGTVYGYTF.

The sample holds many counts of this clonotype. CDR3 amino acids: CASSLSPPYEQYF. CDR3 DNA sequence: TGTGCCAGCAGTTTGTCCCCGCCCTACGAGCAGTACTTC. This chain links TRBV12-3 or TRBV12-4 with TRBJ2-7; D is unresolved. This CDR3 spans 13 amino acids. The V end was cut by 3 bases, the J end by 2 bases, with 8 bases between.

The V call is TRBV7-9, the J call TRBJ2-3; D is possibly TRBD1 (6 bases). CDR1 SEHNR and CDR2 FQNEAQ come from the germline V gene (reference sequence). The V end lost 4 bases, the J end lost 6 bases, and 14 bases lay between the germline ends. This CDR3 spans 14 amino acids. The CDR3 region has the DNA TGTGCCAGCAGCTCGACAGGAACCTGGGATACGCAGTATTTT. Encoded protein: CASSSTGTWDTQYF.